The rows below give T cell receptor beta chains drawn from one sample of a study of OX40 agonist ivuxolimab in advanced cancers. The protocol was immunoSEQ multiplex PCR, while the TCRdb copy is restricted to in-frame clones and leaves out a portion. The sample shows 70,000 to 80,000 clones, 81% of them seen only once. This material consisted of CD4+ or CD8+ T cells sorted from blood, taken in a trial of the OX40 agonist ivuxolimab. Every receptor here comes from an adult with an advanced solid tumor such as melanoma, head and neck, liver or kidney cancer. Both conserved end residues are trimmed from each CDR3.

V gene	J gene	CDR3 protein
TRBV30	TRBJ2-3	AWSVNGRNTQY
TRBV14	TRBJ2-3	ASSQAAGGTQY
TRBV7-9	TRBJ2-7	ASSSRIPHAGQY
TRBV5-1	TRBJ1-5	ASSVDGVGNQPQH
TRBV5-6	TRBJ1-2	ASSLPGFGYT
TRBV4-2	TRBJ2-1	ASSQEAGGPNEQF
TRBV5-3	TRBJ2-1	ASSLATLEQF
TRBV6-1	TRBJ1-5	ASTEPRGYNQPQH
TRBV4-1	TRBJ2-2	ASSQPGRTGELF
TRBV18	TRBJ2-7	ASSQAVNYEQY
TRBV6-5	TRBJ1-5	ASSYGSNQPQH
TRBV7-2	TRBJ1-2	ASSQYRTGGVYGYT
TRBV2	TRBJ1-5	ASSGSQGASDSNQPQH
TRBV2	TRBJ1-5	ASSSTGAGNQPQH
TRBV11-3	TRBJ1-1	ASSLDLGIEAF
TRBV7-2	TRBJ2-1	ASSLGSGGSYNEQF
TRBV7-8	TRBJ1-6	ASSFRESSYNSPLH
TRBV11-3	TRBJ1-4	ASSLGGTTNEKLF
TRBV11-3	TRBJ2-7	ASSSGLAGVSEQY
TRBV11-2	TRBJ2-5	ASSFHGLAGVQETQY
TRBV7-2	TRBJ1-3	ASSLTGYHSGNTIY
TRBV19	TRBJ2-7	ATRRDKAAEQY
TRBV27	TRBJ2-1	ASSFFLEQVHNEQF
TRBV6-5	TRBJ2-1	ASSYKVGGGVNEQF
TRBV6-4	TRBJ1-1	ASSARTGRPAF
TRBV29-1	TRBJ1-6	SVRGQVDSPLH
TRBV25-1	TRBJ1-4	ASSTQGEKLF
TRBV6-1	TRBJ1-1	ASSEKGSNTEAF
TRBV18	TRBJ1-1	ASSLQENTEAF
TRBV5-1	TRBJ2-3	ASSLIKGTGSTDTQY
TRBV2	TRBJ1-2	ASSPWAENT
TRBV2	TRBJ2-7	ASRILGSGRAYEQY
TRBV2	TRBJ1-1	ASSEQPNTEAF
TRBV30	TRBJ2-3	AWSVMGDKY
TRBV29-1	TRBJ2-2	SVGTINIGELF
TRBV7-2	TRBJ1-1	ASSARQGRTEAF
TRBV7-8	TRBJ2-2	ASSLDRGTGELF
TRBV2	TRBJ1-3	ASSVLGAKGDTIY
TRBV7-9	TRBJ2-1	ASSSRLAGGYNEQF
TRBV6-1	TRBJ2-1	ASSAGATMYNEQF
TRBV30	TRBJ1-3	AWKTGGSAGNTIY
TRBV2	TRBJ2-7	ASKDRKRGAYEQY
TRBV7-8	-	ASSREYYEQY
TRBV30	TRBJ1-2	AWSVPSTEGDYGYT